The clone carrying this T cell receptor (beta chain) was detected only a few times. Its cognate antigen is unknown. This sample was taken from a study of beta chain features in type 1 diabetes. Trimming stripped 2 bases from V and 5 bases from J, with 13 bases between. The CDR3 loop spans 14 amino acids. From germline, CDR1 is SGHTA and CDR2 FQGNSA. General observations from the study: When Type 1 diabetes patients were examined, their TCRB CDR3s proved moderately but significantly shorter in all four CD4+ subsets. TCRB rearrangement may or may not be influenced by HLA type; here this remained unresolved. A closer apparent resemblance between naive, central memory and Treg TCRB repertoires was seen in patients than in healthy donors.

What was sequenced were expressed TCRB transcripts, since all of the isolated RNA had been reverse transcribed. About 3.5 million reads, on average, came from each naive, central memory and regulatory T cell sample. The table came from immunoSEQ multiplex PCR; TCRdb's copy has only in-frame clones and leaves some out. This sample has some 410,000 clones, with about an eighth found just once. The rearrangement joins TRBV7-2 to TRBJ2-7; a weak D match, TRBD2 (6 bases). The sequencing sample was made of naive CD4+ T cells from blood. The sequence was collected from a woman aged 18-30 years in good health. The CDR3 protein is CASSLSGQGHEQYF. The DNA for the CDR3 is TGTGCCAGCAGCTTAAGCGGGCAGGGACACGAGCAGTACTTC. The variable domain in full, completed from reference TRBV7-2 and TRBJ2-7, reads GAGVSQSPSNKVTEKGKDVELRCDPISGHTALYWYRQSLGQGLEFLIYFQGNSAPDKSGLPSDRFSAERTGGSVSTLTIQRTQQEDSAVYLCASSLSGQGHEQYFGPGTRLTVT.